The entry below describes one T cell receptor (beta chain). The data are from a study of shared clonotypes between healthy human individuals. V shed 4 bases and J shed 6 bases, with 9 bases lying between them. The CDR3 loop spans 12 amino acids. Germline V gene lookup returns CDR1 MNHEY and CDR2 SVGAGI. In the sorted-subset replicate PCRs, 150 to 200 ng DNA, around 30,000 T cell genomes, was used. Clones were read by immunoSEQ multiplex PCR, and TCRdb kept only the in-frame ones, dropping some. Among millions of clones listed, about 92% were seen once. Terminally differentiated effector memory CD45RA+ cells were left out of the naive CD8 fraction, which was CD45RO-negative and positively selected for CCR7.

The chain couples TRBV6-5 to TRBJ1-1; D is ambiguous. The sequenced sample consisted of naive CD8+ T cells from PBMCs. The clonotype was recovered from a man younger than 35 in good health. Some clones in this sample may be carry-over from other donors' samples. The CDR3 region has the DNA TGTGCCAGCAGTTCCCCCTTATCTGAAGCTTTCTTT. Translation: CASSSPLSEAFF.